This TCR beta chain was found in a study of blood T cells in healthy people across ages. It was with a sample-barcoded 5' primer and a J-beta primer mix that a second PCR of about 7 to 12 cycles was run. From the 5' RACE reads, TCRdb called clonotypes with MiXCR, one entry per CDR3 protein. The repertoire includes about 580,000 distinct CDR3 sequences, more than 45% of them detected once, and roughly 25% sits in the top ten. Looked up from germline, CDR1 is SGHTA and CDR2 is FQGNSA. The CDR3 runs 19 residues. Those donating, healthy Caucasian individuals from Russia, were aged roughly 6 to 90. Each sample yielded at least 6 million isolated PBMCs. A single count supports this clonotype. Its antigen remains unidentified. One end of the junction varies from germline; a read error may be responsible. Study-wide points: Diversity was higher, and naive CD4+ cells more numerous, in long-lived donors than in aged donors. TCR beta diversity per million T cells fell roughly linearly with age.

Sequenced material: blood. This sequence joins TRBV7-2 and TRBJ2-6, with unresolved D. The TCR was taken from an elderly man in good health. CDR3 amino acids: CASSKRAAGPNSGTNVLTF. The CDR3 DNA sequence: TGTGCCAGCAGCAAACGGGCGGCAGGCCCGAACTCTGGGACCAACGTCCTGACTTTC.